Listed below are T cell receptor beta chains from one sample, sequenced in a study of a mutant IDH1 vaccine in newly diagnosed glioma. Generated by immunoSEQ multiplex PCR, the TCRdb table keeps only in-frame clones and is missing some. The repertoire includes tens of thousands of clones, approximately 78% of them detected once, and 7% to 7.5% sits in the top ten. Their specific antigens are unknown. The sequences come from PBMCs, collected from a glioma patient whose treatment included an IDH1 peptide vaccine. The receptors shown here come from a woman aged 18-29 years with glioma. CDR3s include the opening cysteine and the closing phenylalanine or tryptophan. A D gene is named only where the DNA matches it firmly. Not all rows give a size; the values are once, few, many and, for expanded clones, a class.

J gene: TRBJ1-5
V gene: TRBV19
D gene: NA
clone size: NA
CDR3 protein: CASSRGSSNQPQHF
CDR3 DNA: TGTGCCAGTAGTAGGGGGAGCAGCAATCAGCCCCAGCATTTT

J gene: TRBJ1-6
V gene: TRBV2
D gene: TRBD1
clone size: once
CDR3 protein: CASSAQGVGSPLHF
CDR3 DNA: TGTGCCAGCAGCGCACAGGGGGTAGGGTCACCCCTCCACTTT

J gene: TRBJ2-3
V gene: TRBV6-5
D gene: TRBD2
clone size: NA
CDR3 protein: CASRTSGSRPDTQYF
CDR3 DNA: TGTGCCAGCAGAACCAGCGGGAGTCGTCCAGATACGCAGTATTTT

J gene: TRBJ1-5
V gene: TRBV19
D gene: NA
clone size: NA
CDR3 protein: CASISSGTYNQPQHF
CDR3 DNA: TGTGCCAGTATCAGTTCGGGGACTTACAATCAGCCCCAGCATTTT

J gene: TRBJ1-4
V gene: TRBV6-6
D gene: NA
clone size: NA
CDR3 protein: CASTPTIGEKLFF
CDR3 DNA: TGTGCCAGCACCCCCACAATCGGTGAAAAACTGTTTTTT

J gene: TRBJ2-1
V gene: TRBV25-1
D gene: NA
clone size: NA
CDR3 protein: CASNPGADSYNEQFF
CDR3 DNA: TGTGCCAGCAATCCGGGGGCGGACTCCTACAATGAGCAGTTCTTC

J gene: TRBJ2-5
V gene: TRBV15
D gene: NA
clone size: NA
CDR3 protein: CATSSVAGRGGRETQYF
CDR3 DNA: TGTGCCACCAGCAGTGTGGCAGGCAGGGGGGGGCGAGAGACCCAGTACTTC

J gene: TRBJ1-1
V gene: TRBV6-5
D gene: NA
clone size: few
CDR3 protein: CASSYSGSRAFF
CDR3 DNA: TGTGCCAGCAGTTACTCGGGCTCAAGAGCTTTCTTT

J gene: TRBJ2-1
V gene: TRBV11-3
D gene: NA
clone size: NA
CDR3 protein: CASSLGPAWDLNNEQFF
CDR3 DNA: TGTGCCAGCAGCTTAGGGCCGGCTTGGGACCTCAACAATGAGCAGTTCTTC

J gene: TRBJ1-1
V gene: TRBV28
D gene: TRBD1
clone size: once
CDR3 protein: CASRGSPGQGNTEAFF
CDR3 DNA: TGTGCCAGCAGGGGGAGCCCCGGACAGGGGAACACTGAAGCTTTCTTT

J gene: TRBJ1-2
V gene: TRBV5-1
D gene: NA
clone size: once
CDR3 protein: CASSLEGQQENYGYTF
CDR3 DNA: TGCGCCAGCAGCTTGGAAGGTCAGCAGGAGAACTATGGCTACACCTTC

J gene: TRBJ1-1
V gene: TRBV2
D gene: NA
clone size: NA
CDR3 protein: CASMRNAGLNTEAFF
CDR3 DNA: TGTGCCAGCATGAGGAATGCGGGCCTGAACACTGAAGCTTTCTTT

J gene: TRBJ1-3
V gene: TRBV2
D gene: NA
clone size: few
CDR3 protein: CASSEGAISGNTIYF
CDR3 DNA: TGTGCCAGCAGTGAGGGGGCAATCTCCGGAAACACCATATATTTT

J gene: TRBJ2-7
V gene: TRBV20-1
D gene: NA
clone size: NA
CDR3 protein: CSASMLGEQYF
CDR3 DNA: TGCAGTGCTAGTATGCTTGGCGAGCAGTACTTC

J gene: TRBJ2-7
V gene: TRBV5-5
D gene: TRBD2
clone size: few
CDR3 protein: CASSLEGTNSYEQYF
CDR3 DNA: TGTGCCAGCAGCTTGGAGGGGACTAACTCCTACGAGCAGTACTTC

J gene: TRBJ2-2
V gene: TRBV7-9
D gene: NA
clone size: NA
CDR3 protein: CASSLVVFVGAGSTGELFF
CDR3 DNA: TGTGCCAGCAGCTTAGTCGTATTTGTTGGGGCCGGGAGCACCGGGGAGCTGTTTTTT

J gene: TRBJ1-6
V gene: TRBV10-3
D gene: NA
clone size: NA
CDR3 protein: CAITEGGGSPLHF
CDR3 DNA: TGTGCCATCACCGAGGGGGGTGGATCACCCCTCCACTTT

J gene: TRBJ2-7
V gene: TRBV28
D gene: NA
clone size: NA
CDR3 protein: CASRLTSAYEQYF
CDR3 DNA: TGTGCCAGCAGGCTGACCAGCGCTTACGAGCAGTACTTC

J gene: TRBJ2-5
V gene: TRBV18
D gene: NA
clone size: NA
CDR3 protein: CASSPQEGGETQYF
CDR3 DNA: TGTGCCAGCTCACCACAGGAAGGAGGGGAGACCCAGTACTTC

J gene: TRBJ1-3
V gene: TRBV7-6
D gene: TRBD1
clone size: NA
CDR3 protein: CASSPQTGAPGNTIYF
CDR3 DNA: TGTGCCAGCAGCCCCCAGACAGGGGCCCCTGGAAACACCATATATTTT

J gene: TRBJ2-6
V gene: TRBV30
D gene: NA
clone size: NA
CDR3 protein: CAWRDYGANVLTF
CDR3 DNA: TGTGCCTGGAGAGACTATGGGGCCAACGTCCTGACTTTC

J gene: TRBJ1-5
V gene: TRBV6-5
D gene: NA
clone size: once
CDR3 protein: CASSYSQGNQPQHF
CDR3 DNA: TGTGCCAGCAGTTACTCCCAGGGTAATCAGCCCCAGCATTTT

J gene: TRBJ1-1
V gene: TRBV14
D gene: TRBD1
clone size: few
CDR3 protein: CASSQLEGARNTEAFF
CDR3 DNA: TGTGCCAGCAGCCAATTAGAGGGGGCAAGGAACACTGAAGCTTTCTTT

J gene: TRBJ2-2
V gene: TRBV7-2
D gene: TRBD2
clone size: NA
CDR3 protein: CASSFGLAGSRATGELFF
CDR3 DNA: TGTGCCAGCAGCTTTGGGCTAGCGGGCTCCCGAGCCACCGGGGAGCTGTTTTTT

J gene: TRBJ1-5
V gene: TRBV28
D gene: TRBD1
clone size: NA
CDR3 protein: CASSRDSHSNQPQHF
CDR3 DNA: TGTGCCAGCAGTCGGGACAGCCATAGCAATCAGCCCCAGCATTTT

J gene: TRBJ2-7
V gene: TRBV28
D gene: NA
clone size: NA
CDR3 protein: CASSLRGAQYF
CDR3 DNA: TGTGCCAGCAGCTTACGGGGCGCCCAGTACTTC

J gene: TRBJ2-5
V gene: TRBV19
D gene: TRBD2
clone size: NA
CDR3 protein: CASSRTSGEETQYF
CDR3 DNA: TGTGCCAGTAGCAGGACTAGCGGGGAGGAGACCCAGTACTTC

J gene: TRBJ2-1
V gene: TRBV11-2
D gene: NA
clone size: NA
CDR3 protein: CASSLADEQFF
CDR3 DNA: TGTGCCAGCAGCCTTGCGGATGAGCAGTTCTTC

J gene: TRBJ1-5
V gene: TRBV25-1
D gene: NA
clone size: few
CDR3 protein: CASSGSFNQPQHF
CDR3 DNA: TGTGCCAGCAGTGGCAGTTTCAATCAGCCCCAGCATTTT

J gene: TRBJ1-2
V gene: TRBV13
D gene: NA
clone size: NA
CDR3 protein: CASRLNTGWVDGYTF
CDR3 DNA: TGTGCCAGCCGATTAAACACAGGCTGGGTCGATGGCTACACCTTC

J gene: TRBJ1-5
V gene: TRBV7-9
D gene: TRBD1
clone size: NA
CDR3 protein: CASSRGQGASNQPQHF
CDR3 DNA: TGTGCCAGCAGCCGAGGACAGGGGGCTAGCAATCAGCCCCAGCATTTT

J gene: TRBJ1-1
V gene: TRBV7-2
D gene: NA
clone size: NA
CDR3 protein: CASSLVSGTNTEAFF
CDR3 DNA: TGTGCCAGCAGCTTAGTGTCAGGGACGAACACTGAAGCTTTCTTT

J gene: TRBJ1-1
V gene: TRBV14
D gene: TRBD1
clone size: few
CDR3 protein: CASSLRRTGGNYAEAFF
CDR3 DNA: TGTGCCAGCAGCCTAAGACGGACAGGGGGCAACTACGCTGAAGCTTTCTTT

J gene: TRBJ1-5
V gene: TRBV5-1
D gene: TRBD1
clone size: NA
CDR3 protein: CASSPGTGGTQPQHF
CDR3 DNA: TGCGCCAGCAGCCCCGGGACAGGGGGCACTCAGCCCCAGCATTTT

J gene: TRBJ2-1
V gene: TRBV27
D gene: TRBD2
clone size: NA
CDR3 protein: CASTPTGTSGRLDEQFF
CDR3 DNA: TGTGCCAGCACCCCGACCGGGACTAGCGGGAGATTGGATGAGCAGTTCTTC

J gene: TRBJ2-1
V gene: TRBV7-9
D gene: NA
clone size: NA
CDR3 protein: CASSDLGSSYNEQFF
CDR3 DNA: TGTGCCAGCAGCGATCTCGGGAGCTCCTACAATGAGCAGTTCTTC

J gene: TRBJ2-3
V gene: TRBV5-1
D gene: NA
clone size: NA
CDR3 protein: CASMTSGQTDTQYF
CDR3 DNA: TGCGCCAGCATGACTTCCGGACAGACAGATACGCAGTATTTT

J gene: TRBJ1-2
V gene: TRBV2
D gene: TRBD1
clone size: NA
CDR3 protein: CASRGGQGIDGYTF
CDR3 DNA: TGTGCCAGCAGGGGAGGACAGGGAATTGACGGCTACACCTTC

J gene: TRBJ2-5
V gene: TRBV13
D gene: NA
clone size: NA
CDR3 protein: CASSFGQTQETQYF
CDR3 DNA: TGTGCCAGCAGCTTCGGGCAGACACAAGAGACCCAGTACTTC

J gene: TRBJ2-1
V gene: TRBV15
D gene: TRBD1
clone size: NA
CDR3 protein: CATSRRDRVEAFF
CDR3 DNA: TGTGCCACCAGCAGACGGGACAGGGTGGAAGCGTTCTTC

J gene: TRBJ2-1
V gene: TRBV7-2
D gene: NA
clone size: NA
CDR3 protein: CASSFRQAINEQFF
CDR3 DNA: TGTGCCAGCAGCTTTAGGCAGGCCATCAATGAGCAGTTCTTC

J gene: TRBJ2-7
V gene: TRBV7-2
D gene: NA
clone size: NA
CDR3 protein: CASSLAYRAGSEQYF
CDR3 DNA: TGTGCCAGCAGCTTAGCGTACAGGGCGGGTAGCGAGCAGTACTTC

J gene: TRBJ1-2
V gene: TRBV7-9
D gene: NA
clone size: NA
CDR3 protein: CASSLVALKGHGYTF
CDR3 DNA: TGTGCCAGCAGCTTAGTGGCTCTTAAGGGGCATGGCTACACCTTC

J gene: TRBJ2-3
V gene: TRBV2
D gene: NA
clone size: NA
CDR3 protein: CASNWGGGTDTQYF
CDR3 DNA: TGTGCCAGCAATTGGGGGGGCGGCACAGATACGCAGTATTTT

J gene: TRBJ1-4
V gene: TRBV4-2
D gene: NA
clone size: NA
CDR3 protein: CASSPRTDYATNEKLFF
CDR3 DNA: TGTGCCAGCAGCCCTAGAACAGACTATGCAACTAATGAAAAACTGTTTTTT